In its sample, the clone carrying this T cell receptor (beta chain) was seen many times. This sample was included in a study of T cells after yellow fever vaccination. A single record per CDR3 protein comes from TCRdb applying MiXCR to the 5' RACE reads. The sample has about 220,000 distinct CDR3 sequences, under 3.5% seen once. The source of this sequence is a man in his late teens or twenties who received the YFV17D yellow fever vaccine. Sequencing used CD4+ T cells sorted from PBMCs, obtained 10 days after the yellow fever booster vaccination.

Here the CDR3 DNA reads TGTGCCAGCAGTTACTGGGGGGGCAGCGCTGAAGCTTTCTTT. Its protein is CASSYWGGSAEAFF. The V and J genes are TRBV6-5 and TRBJ1-1, with D maybe TRBD1 (6 bases). This CDR3 region has 14 residues. Germline V CDR1 and CDR2: MNHEY, SVGAGI. Trimming pared 1 base from V and 6 bases from J, leaving 12 bases between.